The 17 T cell receptor beta chains in this list originate from one sample, sequenced in a study of post-analysis software for immune sequencing data. Study-level points and caveats: Controls showed lower frequencies than patients for roughly five TRBV segments, and TRBV5-6, TRBV5-1 and TRBV20-1 were among these.

Prepared libraries of TCR beta cDNA carried unique molecular identifiers. TCRdb reprocessed the PCR reads with MiXCR, giving one entry per CDR3 protein. The sample lists roughly 730,000 distinct CDR3 sequences, 25% to 30% occurring once. These TCRs' antigens remain unknown. Sequenced: blood. Receptors originate from a girl aged 5 to 17 with multiple sclerosis.

This rearrangement joins TRBV12-3 or TRBV12-4 to TRBJ2-7; 9 bases line up with TRBD1. The CDR3 runs to 16 residues. V lost 3 bases to trimming and J lost 6 bases; unmatched junction nucleotides: 12. This CDR3 reads CASSLMNYRGLSEQYF. DNA of the CDR3: TGTGCCAGCAGTTTGATGAATTACAGGGGGCTCAGCGAGCAGTACTTC.

The count of this clonotype is one. CDR3: CASSLQGEVNNEQYF. CDR3 in DNA: TGTGCCAGCAGCTTGCAGGGGGAGGTAAACAATGAGCAGTACTTC. The chain joins TRBV7-7 to TRBJ2-1; D might be TRBD1 (7 bases). The J call is uncertain, as TRBJ2-7 better fits the DNA end. The length of the CDR3 is 15 residues. Germline CDR1 and CDR2: SSHAT and FNYEAQ (reference sequence).

This chain links TRBV5-5 with TRBJ2-5, with TRBD2 identical over 10 bases. This CDR3 is 16 amino acids long. Germline CDR1 and CDR2: SGHKS and YYEKEE (reference sequence). V shed 3 bases and J 3 bases; nucleotides not matched to a gene: 8. The DNA for the CDR3 is TGTGCCAGCAGCTCATTTTTTGGACTAGCGGAAGAGACCCAGTACTTC. Residues: CASSSFFGLAEETQYF.

This clonotype came up many times. The genes are TRBV6-1 and TRBJ2-6; D might be TRBD1 (5 bases). CDR1 and CDR2 (germline): MNHNS, SASEGT. The CDR3 length is 15 residues. Between the trimmed V and J ends, which lost 3 bases and 1 base, there was a span of 7 bases. The CDR3 DNA reads as TGTGCCAGCAGTGAGGCAGGGTCTGGGGCCAACGTCCTGACTTTC. Translating gives CASSEAGSGANVLTF.

The gene calls are TRBV27 and TRBJ1-2; the D gene is possibly TRBD1 (5 bases). Germline V gene sequence: CDR1 MNHEY, CDR2 SMNVEV (reference sequence). Trimming stripped 0 bases from V and 8 bases from J, with 13 bases between. The CDR3 consists of 14 residues. The CDR3 reads CASSLSGRGEGYTF. The DNA of the CDR3 is TGTGCCAGCAGTTTATCTGGGAGGGGTGAAGGCTACACCTTC.

The chain joins TRBV29-1 to TRBJ2-3; D not resolved. Per germline, CDR1 SQVTM and CDR2 ANQGSEA. CDR3 size: 11 residues. V was shortened by 7 bases and J by 2 bases, with 7 bases between the two germline ends. CDR3 sequence (DNA): TGCAGCGCTTCTATCACAGATACGCAGTATTTT. This codes for CSASITDTQYF.

This clonotype was counted a few times. The chain recombines TRBV11-2 with TRBJ1-2; 10 nucleotides agree with TRBD1. V gave up 5 bases and J gave up 8 bases; unmatched junction bases: 17. Germline V lookup: CDR1 SGHAT, CDR2 FQNNGV. The CDR3 loop spans 17 amino acids. The chain's CDR3 is CASSRPGQGSMRSGYTF. The CDR3 nucleotides read TGTGCCAGCAGCCGACCGGGACAGGGGTCGATGAGGAGCGGCTACACCTTC.

This chain's CDR3 is CASSQGGRTYEQYF. The CDR3 DNA follows: TGTGCCAGCAGCCAGGGAGGGAGAACCTACGAGCAGTACTTC. J is TRBJ2-7 and V is TRBV3-1; 7 bases are a match to TRBD2. Looked up from germline, CDR1 is LGHDT and CDR2 is YNNKEL (reference sequence). Unmatched junction bases numbered 4, after V lost 3 bases and J lost 2 bases. This CDR3 comprises 14 residues.

J is TRBJ2-1 and V is TRBV28; a weak D match, TRBD2 (7 bases). The germline V gene encodes CDR1 MDHEN and CDR2 SYDVKM. The V and J ends lost 3 bases and 16 bases respectively, with 16 bases between them. The CDR3 totals 12 residues. DNA for the CDR3: TGTGCCAGCAGTTTGAGGGGGGGCGGAGGCTTCTTC. This encodes CASSLRGGGGFF.

The table lists this clonotype with a count of one. It is likely a read error, because the conserved phenylalanine at the end of the CDR3 is missing. This chain connects TRBV5-5 to TRBJ1-2; 8 nucleotides match TRBD1. There are 15 residues in the CDR3. CDR1 and CDR2 (germline): SGHKS, YYEKEE (reference sequence). With 6 bases clipped from V and 7 bases from J, the junction kept 14 bases outside the gene matches. The CDR3 spells CASTVPTGDAGGYTC. CDR3 bases: TGTGCCAGCACCGTTCCGACAGGGGATGCAGGTGGCTACACCTGC.

This clonotype was recorded once. A junction end diverges from the germline sequence, so it may reflect a read error. The rearrangement uses TRBV5-1 and TRBJ2-3, with D possibly matching TRBD1 (6 bases). CDR3 length: 16 amino acids. Germline CDR1 SGHRS, CDR2 YFSETQ. CDR3 residues: CTSSPRDTSSTDTQYF. The CDR3 coding sequence is TGCACCAGCAGCCCGAGGGACACCTCTAGCACAGATACGCAGTATTTT.

The table lists this clonotype with a few counts. The chain employs TRBV6-6 and TRBJ1-1; a possible D gene is TRBD1 (5 bases). V was clipped by 6 bases and J by 3 bases, with 20 bases between them. CDR1 MNHNY and CDR2 SVGAGI come from the germline V gene (reference sequence). The CDR3 totals 16 residues. The CDR3 region is CASRPRRGPGHTEAFF. CDR3 nucleotides: TGTGCCAGCAGGCCAAGGCGGGGACCCGGGCACACTGAAGCTTTCTTT.

This chain's CDR3 is CASSLRNAGTDTQYF. The CDR3 DNA sequence: TGTGCCAGCAGTTTACGGAACGCCGGCACAGATACGCAGTATTTT. The chain recombines TRBV27 with TRBJ2-3, with D unresolved. CDR3 length: 15 residues. The germline V and J ends were trimmed by 2 bases and 1 base, with 10 bases remaining between them. Germline assignment: CDR1 MNHEY and CDR2 SMNVEV (reference sequence).

This clonotype was counted between two and nine times. The rearrangement joins TRBV6-5 to TRBJ2-3; tentative D call: TRBD2 (5 bases). This CDR3 is built from 15 residues. Germline CDR1 reads MNHEY; CDR2 reads SVGAGI. V was trimmed by 0 bases and J by 2 bases, leaving 9 bases between them. CDR3 nucleotides: TGTGCCAGCAGTTACTCGAATCTAGCCACAGATACGCAGTATTTT. It specifies CASSYSNLATDTQYF.

The chain links TRBV12-5 to TRBJ1-2; 8 bases are shared with TRBD1. Germline V gene lookup returns CDR1 LGHNT and CDR2 FRNRAP. The CDR3 sequence is 13 residues long. The trim removed 6 bases at V and 4 bases at J, leaving 4 bases unmatched. The CDR3 nucleotides are TGTGCTAGTGGACGAGGGACAGGCTATGGCTACACCTTC. Amino acid sequence: CASGRGTGYGYTF.

About this clonotype: One junction end does not reproduce the germline sequence, and a read error may be involved. This chain links TRBV4-3 with TRBJ2-3; D assignment may be TRBD1 or TRBD2 (5 bases each). The germline gives CDR1 LGHNA, CDR2 YSLEER. The CDR3 consists of 14 residues. CDR3 protein: CASSQGASTGTQYF. The CDR3 nucleotides are TGCGCCAGCAGCCAAGGCGCTAGCACAGGTACGCAGTATTTT.

This rearrangement joins TRBV5-1 to TRBJ1-5; the D is unclear. The CDR3 sequence is 13 residues long. Germline CDR1 and CDR2: SGHRS and YFSETQ. Trimming removed 2 bases at V and 5 bases at J, with 8 bases between. Here the CDR3 DNA reads TGCGCCAGCAGCTTTGAGCGGGATCAGCCCCAGCATTTT. Protein product: CASSFERDQPQHF.